The source of this T cell receptor beta chain is a study of blood T cell repertoires in COVID-19. Background on the study: The United States, Italy and Spain supplied acute and convalescent COVID-19 samples. T cells, B-cell-depleted T cells, or PBMCs supplied cDNA or gDNA.

TCRdb's table, derived via immunoSEQ multiplex PCR, lists solely in-frame clones and lacks some. The table has about 93,000 clones, roughly 90% seen once. CDR1 and CDR2 from the germline V gene are SGHNT and YENEEA. V lost 2 bases and J 6 bases, leaving 7 bases between the germline ends. The CDR3 contains 12 residues. Specimen: peripheral blood. The TCR comes from a woman of 80 years or more with acute or convalescent COVID-19. This chain uses TRBV11-3 with TRBJ1-1; no reliable D call. The CDR3 DNA reads as TGTGCCAGCAGCTTAAAGGCGGCTGAAGCTTTCTTT. Encoded protein: CASSLKAAEAFF.